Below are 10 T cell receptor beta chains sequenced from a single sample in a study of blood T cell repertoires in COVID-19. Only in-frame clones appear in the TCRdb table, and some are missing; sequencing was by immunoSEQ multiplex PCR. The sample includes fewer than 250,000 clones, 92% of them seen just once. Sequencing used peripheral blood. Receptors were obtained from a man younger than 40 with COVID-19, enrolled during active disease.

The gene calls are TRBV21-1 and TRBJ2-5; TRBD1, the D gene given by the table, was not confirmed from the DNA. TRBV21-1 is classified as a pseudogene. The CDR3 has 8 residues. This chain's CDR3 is CPGETQYF. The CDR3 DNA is TGTCCAGGAGAGACCCAGTACTTC.

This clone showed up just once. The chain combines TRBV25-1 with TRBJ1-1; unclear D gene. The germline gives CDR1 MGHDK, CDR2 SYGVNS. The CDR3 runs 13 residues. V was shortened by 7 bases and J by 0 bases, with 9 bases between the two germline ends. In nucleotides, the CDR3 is TGTGCCAGCACCCCCAACTTGAACACTGAAGCTTTCTTT. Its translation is CASTPNLNTEAFF.

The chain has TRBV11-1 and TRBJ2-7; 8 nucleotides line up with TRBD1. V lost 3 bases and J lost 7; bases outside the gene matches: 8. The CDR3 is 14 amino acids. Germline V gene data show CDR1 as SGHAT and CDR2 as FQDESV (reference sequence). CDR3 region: CASSFRTGSREQYF. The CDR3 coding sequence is TGTGCCAGCAGCTTCCGGACAGGGTCTAGGGAGCAGTACTTC. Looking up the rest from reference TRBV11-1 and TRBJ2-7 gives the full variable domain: EAEVAQSPRYKITEKSQAVAFWCDPISGHATLYWYRQILGQGPELLVQFQDESVVDDSQLPKDRFSAERLKGVDSTLKIQPAELGDSAMYLCASSFRTGSREQYFGPGTRLTVT.

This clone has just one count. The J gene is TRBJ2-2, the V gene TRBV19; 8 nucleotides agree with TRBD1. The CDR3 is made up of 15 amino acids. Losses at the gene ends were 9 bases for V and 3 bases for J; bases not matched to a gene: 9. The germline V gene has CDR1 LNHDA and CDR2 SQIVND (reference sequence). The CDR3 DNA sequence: TGTGCCAGCTCTCCCCAGGGGGCGCACACCGGGGAGCTGTTTTTT. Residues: CASSPQGAHTGELFF.

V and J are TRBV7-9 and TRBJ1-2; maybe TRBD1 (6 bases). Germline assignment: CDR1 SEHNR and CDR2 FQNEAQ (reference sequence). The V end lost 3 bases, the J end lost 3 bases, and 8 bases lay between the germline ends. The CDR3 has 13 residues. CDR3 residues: CASSFAGDYGYTF. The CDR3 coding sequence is TGTGCCAGCAGCTTTGCAGGGGACTATGGCTACACCTTC. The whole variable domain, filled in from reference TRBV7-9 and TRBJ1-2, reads DTGVSQNPRHKITKRGQNVTFRCDPISEHNRLYWYRQTLGQGPEFLTYFQNEAQLEKSRLLSDRFSAERPKGSFSTLEIQRTEQGDSAMYLCASSFAGDYGYTFGSGTRLTVV.

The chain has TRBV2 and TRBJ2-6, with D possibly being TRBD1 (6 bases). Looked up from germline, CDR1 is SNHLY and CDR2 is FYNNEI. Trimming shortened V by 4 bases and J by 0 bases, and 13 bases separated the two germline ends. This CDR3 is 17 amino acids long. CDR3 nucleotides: TGTGCCAGCAGTGCAAGGGGGAACAGCTCTGGGGCCAACGTCCTGACTTTC. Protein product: CASSARGNSSGANVLTF.

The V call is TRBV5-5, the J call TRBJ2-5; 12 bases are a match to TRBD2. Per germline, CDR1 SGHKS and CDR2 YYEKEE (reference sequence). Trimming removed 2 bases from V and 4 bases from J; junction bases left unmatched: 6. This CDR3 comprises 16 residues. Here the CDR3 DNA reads TGTGCCAGCAGCTTACTGGGACTAGCGGGCGGAGAGACCCAGTACTTC. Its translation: CASSLLGLAGGETQYF.

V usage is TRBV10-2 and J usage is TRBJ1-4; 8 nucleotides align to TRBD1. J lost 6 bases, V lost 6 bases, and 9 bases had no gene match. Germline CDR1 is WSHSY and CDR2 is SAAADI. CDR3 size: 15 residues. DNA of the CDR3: TGCGCCAGCAGCGTTCGGGGGACAGGTCATGAAAAACTGTTTTTT. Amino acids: CASSVRGTGHEKLFF.

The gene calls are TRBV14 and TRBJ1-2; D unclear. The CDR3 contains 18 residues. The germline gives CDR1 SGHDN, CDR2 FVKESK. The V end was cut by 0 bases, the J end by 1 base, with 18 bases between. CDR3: CASSQEIPGYTFNYGYTF. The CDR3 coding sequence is TGTGCCAGCAGCCAAGAGATACCGGGTTATACGTTTAACTATGGCTACACCTTC.

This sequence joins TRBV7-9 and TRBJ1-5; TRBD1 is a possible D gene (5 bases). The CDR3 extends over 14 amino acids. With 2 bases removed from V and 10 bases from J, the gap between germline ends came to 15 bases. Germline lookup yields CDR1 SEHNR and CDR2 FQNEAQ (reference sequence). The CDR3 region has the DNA TGTGCCAGCAGCTTAAAGGGGCCTAGGGAACCCCAGCATTTT. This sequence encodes CASSLKGPREPQHF.